Listed here are 30 T cell receptor beta chains from one sample, sequenced in a study of CD8 T cells in Susac syndrome. It was with random hexamers that roughly 0.45 to 1 ug RNA was reverse transcribed. TCRdb ran MiXCR on the immunoSEQ multiplex PCR reads and lists one entry per CDR3 protein. This sample has under 200,000 distinct CDR3 sequences, with around 90% found just once. Sequencing was carried out using CD4+ T cells from PBMCs. These receptors originate from a human donor with Susac syndrome.

This clonotype was seen a few times. The chain has TRBV7-2 and TRBJ1-2; D is undetermined. V was cut by 1 base and J by 8 bases, with 11 bases left in between. The CDR3 runs 13 residues. Germline CDR1 reads SGHTA; CDR2 reads FQGNSA. The CDR3: CASSLEAGGGYTF. As DNA, the CDR3 is TGTGCCAGCAGCTTAGAGGCAGGTGGAGGCTACACCTTC.

The V and J genes are TRBV9 and TRBJ1-6; D unresolved. This CDR3 region has 17 residues. Germline V lookup: CDR1 SGDLS, CDR2 YYNGEE. Trimming left V 3 bases short and J 0 bases short, with 13 bases between. The CDR3 sequence is CASSGGVSSSYNSPLHF. The CDR3 DNA reads TGTGCCAGCAGCGGCGGTGTTTCGAGCTCCTATAATTCACCCCTCCACTTT.

The chain combines TRBV21-1 with TRBJ2-4. TRBV21-1 is flagged as a pseudogene. The CDR3 sequence is 16 residues long. CDR3 sequence: CASSKEDGLAKNIQYF. Here the CDR3 DNA reads TGTGCCAGCAGCAAAGAGGACGGACTAGCCAAAAACATTCAGTACTTC.

The rearrangement joins TRBV18 to TRBJ1-5; D not resolved. Germline CDR1 is KGHSH and CDR2 is LQKENI. The CDR3 extends over 13 amino acids. V was clipped by 3 bases and J by 4 bases, with 7 bases between them. CDR3 in amino acids: CASSPFPNQPQHF. The CDR3 DNA sequence: TGTGCCAGCTCACCCTTCCCTAATCAGCCCCAGCATTTT.

V is TRBV6-6 and J is TRBJ2-7, with D possibly being TRBD1 (6 bases). Germline-derived CDR1 and CDR2 are MNHNY and SVGAGI (reference sequence). This CDR3 is built from 14 residues. Trimming removed 6 bases at V and 2 bases at J, with 14 bases between. The CDR3 DNA follows: TGTGCCAGCAGATTACGACGGGACACCTACGAGCAGTACTTC. It encodes CASRLRRDTYEQYF.

The gene calls are TRBV6-1 and TRBJ1-1; the D is unclear. Trimming shortened V by 1 base and J by 0 bases, and 9 bases separated the two germline ends. Germline CDR1 reads MNHNS; CDR2 reads SASEGT. This CDR3 is 15 amino acids long. The CDR3 nucleotides read TGTGCCAGCAGTGAAGGGAGGAGATTGAACACTGAAGCTTTCTTT. The encoded protein is CASSEGRRLNTEAFF.

The V call is TRBV5-3, the J call TRBJ1-1, with TRBD1 matching 8 bases. TRBV5-3 is recorded as an ORF, its role being uncertain. V shed 2 bases, J shed 2 bases, and the junction held 2 bases outside the gene matches. This CDR3 is 14 amino acids long. The CDR3 nucleotides are TGTGCCAGAAGCTTCGACAGGGGAAACACTGAAGCTTTCTTT. Its protein product is CARSFDRGNTEAFF.

This chain links TRBV28 with TRBJ2-7; D is possibly TRBD1 (6 bases). Germline CDR1 is MDHEN and CDR2 is SYDVKM. The V end was cut by 5 bases, the J end by 3 bases, with 14 bases between. This CDR3 is built from 14 residues. CDR3 protein: CASSQQGELYEQYF. The CDR3 nucleotides are TGTGCCAGCAGTCAACAGGGAGAGCTCTACGAGCAGTACTTC.

This chain connects TRBV20-1 to TRBJ2-1, with TRBD2 matching 12 bases. Trimming took 0 bases from V and 1 from J; bases not matched to a gene: 10. Germline CDR1 DFQATT, CDR2 SNEGSKA (reference sequence). CDR3 length equals 19 residues. The CDR3 spells CSARDRLAGGGASYNEQFF. CDR3 sequence (DNA): TGCAGTGCTAGAGATCGGCTAGCGGGGGGGGGAGCTTCCTACAATGAGCAGTTCTTC.

V is TRBV4-1 and J is TRBJ1-4, with TRBD1 matching 7 bases. Germline lookup yields CDR1 MGHRA and CDR2 YSYEKL. The CDR3 sequence is 15 residues long. Losses at the gene ends were 10 bases for V and 2 bases for J; bases not matched to a gene: 10. CDR3 nucleotides: TGCGCCACGAGCGGCGTAGGGGGCACTAATGAAAAACTGTTTTTT. It yields the protein CATSGVGGTNEKLFF.

CDR3 loop: CASSPPGTRDEQYF. CDR3 bases: TGTGCCAGCTCACCTCCCGGGACTAGGGACGAGCAGTACTTC. The gene calls are TRBV18 and TRBJ2-7, with 8 bases lining up with TRBD2. J gave up 5 bases and V 3 bases, and 6 bases lay outside the gene matches. This CDR3 is 14 amino acids long. Germline V CDR1 and CDR2: KGHSH, LQKENI.

V and J are TRBV28 and TRBJ2-1, with 9 bases aligning to TRBD1. The CDR3 has 15 amino acids. Germline CDR1 and CDR2: MDHEN and SYDVKM. The V segment lost 7 bases and the J segment 3 bases; nucleotides outside the gene matches: 7. The CDR3 sequence: CASTFGTGNYNEQFF. The CDR3 region has the DNA TGTGCCAGCACCTTTGGGACAGGGAACTACAATGAGCAGTTCTTC.

This sequence joins TRBV9 and TRBJ2-3, with 7 bases that match TRBD2. Germline V gene sequence: CDR1 SGDLS, CDR2 YYNGEE. The CDR3 contains 16 residues. The junction had 9 bases not matched to a gene; V was cut back by 0 bases and J by 5 bases. The CDR3 region has the DNA TGTGCCAGCAGCGTAGGGGGAGGGTTGGTCGTAGATACGCAGTATTTT. It codes for CASSVGGGLVVDTQYF.

The gene calls are TRBV4-1 and TRBJ2-4; D tentatively reads TRBD1 or TRBD2 (5 bases each). The length of the CDR3 is 17 residues. Germline V gene data show CDR1 as MGHRA and CDR2 as YSYEKL. V lost 0 bases and J lost 4, with 16 bases in between. Written as DNA, the CDR3 is TGCGCCAGCAGCCAAGATCCCCCTCGAGGGGTAAAAAACATTCAGTACTTC. It specifies CASSQDPPRGVKNIQYF.

The chain is built from TRBV5-1 and TRBJ1-3; D ambiguous. CDR3 size: 16 residues. V shed 1 base and J shed 0 bases, with 11 bases lying between them. Germline assignment: CDR1 SGHRS and CDR2 YFSETQ. CDR3 DNA: TGCGCCAGCAGCTTGAGCCCAGACCACTCTGGAAACACCATATATTTT. Its protein is CASSLSPDHSGNTIYF.

The gene calls are TRBV5-1 and TRBJ1-6; weak D call: TRBD1 (5 bases). Germline loops: CDR1 SGHRS, CDR2 YFSETQ. Trimming stripped 3 bases from V and 9 bases from J, with 16 bases between. The CDR3 is 15 residues long. The CDR3 region has the DNA TGCGCCAGCAGCTGGAACGGGGGTGAAGGTTCACCCCTCCACTTT. Amino acid sequence: CASSWNGGEGSPLHF.

The J gene is TRBJ2-3, the V gene TRBV7-9; TRBD2 matches 10 bases. Germline V gene lookup returns CDR1 SEHNR and CDR2 FQNEAQ (reference sequence). The CDR3 runs 15 residues. V shed 5 bases, J shed 5 bases, and the junction held 7 bases outside the gene matches. CDR3 DNA: TGTGCCAGCAGCCGATTAGCGGGGGGTGGAGATACGCAGTATTTT. Translating gives CASSRLAGGGDTQYF.

The J gene is TRBJ1-2, the V gene TRBV3-1; D remains ambiguous. CDR1 and CDR2 from the germline V gene are LGHDT and YNNKEL (reference sequence). With 0 bases removed from V and 3 bases from J, the gap between germline ends came to 11 bases. CDR3 length equals 15 residues. CDR3 sequence: CASSQELRGDYGYTF. CDR3 nucleotides: TGTGCCAGCAGCCAAGAGTTGCGCGGGGACTATGGCTACACCTTC. The variable domain in full, completed from reference TRBV3-1 and TRBJ1-2, reads DTAVSQTPKYLVTQMGNDKSIKCEQNLGHDTMYWYKQDSKKFLKIMFSYNNKELIINETVPNRFSPKSPDKAHLNLHINSLELGDSAVYFCASSQELRGDYGYTFGSGTRLTVV.

This clonotype has more than one count but fewer than ten. V is TRBV6-6 and J is TRBJ2-3; D gene unclear. CDR3 size: 15 residues. CDR1 MNHNY and CDR2 SVGAGI come from the germline V gene (reference sequence). V dropped 2 bases and J dropped 0 bases, with 9 bases sitting between them. The CDR3 here is CASSYGLSSTDTQYF. The CDR3, as DNA: TGTGCCAGCAGTTACGGCTTGTCTAGCACAGATACGCAGTATTTT.

V and J are TRBV5-1 and TRBJ2-7, with TRBD1 matching over 7 bases. The CDR3 covers 14 residues. V lost 4 bases and J lost 6; bases outside the gene matches: 10. Germline CDR1 SGHRS, CDR2 YFSETQ. The CDR3 loop reads CASSNRTGLSEQYF. In DNA, the CDR3 is TGCGCCAGCAGCAACCGGACAGGTCTCTCCGAGCAGTACTTC.

V usage is TRBV7-9 and J usage is TRBJ2-1; D might be TRBD2 (7 bases). The CDR3 sequence is 15 residues long. Trimming took 7 bases from V and 6 from J, leaving 19 bases between them. CDR1 is SEHNR and CDR2 is FQNEAQ in the germline V gene (reference sequence). The CDR3 reads CASTIRGGDGNEQFF. CDR3 coding DNA: TGTGCCAGCACCATTAGGGGGGGAGACGGCAATGAGCAGTTCTTC.

This rearrangement joins TRBV7-9 to TRBJ2-3; D is perhaps TRBD2 (5 bases). The V and J ends lost 4 bases and 0 bases respectively, with 20 bases between them. This CDR3 has 18 residues. Germline CDR1 and CDR2: SEHNR and FQNEAQ (reference sequence). CDR3 residues: CASSSAWETVYSTDTQYF. CDR3 nucleotide sequence: TGTGCCAGCAGCTCCGCCTGGGAGACTGTATATAGCACAGATACGCAGTATTTT.

This chain connects TRBV7-3 to TRBJ2-7; D is perhaps TRBD1 or TRBD2 (6 bases each). The germline gives CDR1 SGHTA, CDR2 FQGTGA. The CDR3 extends over 15 amino acids. Trimming took off 1 base at V and 2 bases at J, with 12 bases between the two ends. The CDR3 coding sequence is TGTGCCAGCAGCTTAAAGGCAGGGGAGGCCTACGAGCAGTACTTC. Encoded protein: CASSLKAGEAYEQYF.

The rearrangement uses TRBV29-1 and TRBJ1-1; no reliable D call. The CDR3 has 12 residues. The V gene lost 7 bases and the J gene lost 4 bases, with 13 bases spanning the gap. Germline loops: CDR1 SQVTM, CDR2 ANQGSEA. The CDR3 DNA follows: TGCAGCGCAACTCCGGATTTCACTGAAGCTTTCTTT. Translating it yields CSATPDFTEAFF. Full variable domain (outside the CDR3, taken from reference TRBV29-1 and TRBJ1-1): SAVISQKPSRDICQRGTSLTIQCQVDSQVTMMFWYRQQPGQSLTLIATANQGSEATYESGFVIDKFPISRPNLTFSTLTVSNMSPEDSSIYLCSATPDFTEAFFGQGTRLTVV.

The chain employs TRBV6-2 or TRBV6-3 and TRBJ2-2; D gene unclear. From germline, CDR1 is MNHEY and CDR2 SVGEGT. Trimming took 0 bases from V and 2 from J, leaving 16 bases between them. This CDR3 contains 18 residues. The CDR3 bases are TGTGCCAGCAGTTACTCCGGCGGAGCGACAATAAACACCGGGGAGCTGTTTTTT. It specifies CASSYSGGATINTGELFF.

CDR3 in amino acids: CASSQDRGTGEKLFF. The CDR3 nucleotides are TGCGCCAGCAGCCAAGATAGGGGGACGGGCGAAAAACTGTTTTTT. The chain has TRBV4-1 and TRBJ1-4; tentative D call: TRBD1 (6 bases). V dropped 0 bases and J dropped 8 bases, with 13 bases sitting between them. Germline CDR1 and CDR2: MGHRA and YSYEKL. The length of the CDR3 is 15 residues.

This chain joins TRBV7-9 and TRBJ2-7; TRBD2 matches at 10 bases. Germline V lookup: CDR1 SEHNR, CDR2 FQNEAQ (reference sequence). V trimming: 6 bases; J trimming: 6 bases; junction bases outside the gene matches: 8. This CDR3 comprises 14 residues. The CDR3 bases are TGTGCCAGCAGTCGCCTAGCGGGAGTCCCCGAGCAGTACTTC. This sequence encodes CASSRLAGVPEQYF. The full variable domain, completed using reference TRBV7-9 and TRBJ2-7, is DTGVSQNPRHKITKRGQNVTFRCDPISEHNRLYWYRQTLGQGPEFLTYFQNEAQLEKSRLLSDRFSAERPKGSFSTLEIQRTEQGDSAMYLCASSRLAGVPEQYFGPGTRLTVT.

In its sample, this clonotype was seen once. The V gene is TRBV13, the J gene TRBJ1-4; 10 bases match TRBD1. The CDR3 length is 14 residues. CDR1 and CDR2 (germline): PRHDT, FYEKMQ (reference sequence). V gave up 2 bases and J gave up 8 bases; unmatched junction bases: 2. For the CDR3, the DNA is TGTGCCAGCAGCTTAAGGACAGGGGGGGAAAAACTGTTTTTT. This gives the protein CASSLRTGGEKLFF. Full variable domain (rest looked up from reference TRBV13 and TRBJ1-4): AAGVIQSPRHLIKEKRETATLKCYPIPRHDTVYWYQQGPGQDPQFLISFYEKMQSDKGSIPDRFSAQQFSDYHSELNMSSLELGDSALYFCASSLRTGGEKLFFGSGTQLSVL.

V and J are TRBV19 and TRBJ2-1, with D possibly being TRBD2 (6 bases). This CDR3 has 13 amino acids. Trimming pared 7 bases from V and 10 bases from J, leaving 17 bases between. Germline values: CDR1 LNHDA, CDR2 SQIVND (reference sequence). The CDR3 DNA is TGTGCCAGTACTAGCGCTCAGCGGGTCGAGCAGTTCTTC. Its protein product is CASTSAQRVEQFF. The variable domain in full, with the rest retrieved from reference TRBV19 and TRBJ2-1, is DGGITQSPKYLFRKEGQNVTLSCEQNLNHDAMYWYRQDPGQGLRLIYYSQIVNDFQKGDIAEGYSVSREKKESFPLTVTSAQKNPTAFYLCASTSAQRVEQFFGPGTRLTVL.

The chain links TRBV9 to TRBJ2-3, with D tentatively TRBD1 or TRBD2 (6 bases each). The CDR3 loop spans 16 amino acids. With 0 bases removed from V and 0 bases from J, the gap between germline ends came to 11 bases. Germline V gene data show CDR1 as SGDLS and CDR2 as YYNGEE. The chain's CDR3 is CASSVGGAGSTDTQYF. The CDR3 DNA is TGTGCCAGCAGCGTAGGGGGGGCAGGAAGCACAGATACGCAGTATTTT.